This passage covers 6 T cell receptor beta chains from one sample sequenced in a study of blood T cell repertoires in COVID-19. The table came from immunoSEQ multiplex PCR; TCRdb's copy has only in-frame clones and leaves some out. The repertoire holds about 280,000 clones, 65% to 90% seen once, with 13% in the top ten. Sequencing was performed on peripheral blood. The source of these receptors is a human donor in a cohort sampled during active COVID-19.

The chain uses TRBV7-8 and TRBJ2-2; 7 bases map to TRBD2. The CDR3 has 14 amino acids. CDR1 and CDR2 (germline): SGHVS, FQNEAQ. V shed 6 bases and J 1 base; nucleotides not matched to a gene: 2. CDR3 amino acids: CASSPSGNTGELFF. The CDR3 nucleotides are TGTGCCAGCAGTCCTAGCGGGAACACCGGGGAGCTGTTTTTT.

CDR3 loop: CASSQDSRDNTEAFF. DNA of the CDR3: TGCGCCAGCAGCCAAGATAGTCGGGATAACACTGAAGCTTTCTTT. V is TRBV4-1 and J is TRBJ1-1; D is unresolved. The CDR3 is 15 amino acids. Germline-derived CDR1 and CDR2 are MGHRA and YSYEKL. Trimming left V 0 bases short and J 2 bases short, with 10 bases between.

This clone appeared a few times. The rearrangement uses TRBV29-1 and TRBJ2-2, with TRBD1 matching over 9 bases. Germline CDR1 SQVTM, CDR2 ANQGSEA. The CDR3 is 14 amino acids. V gave up 5 bases and J gave up 1 base; unmatched junction bases: 2. CDR3 DNA sequence: TGCAGCGTTCTGGGACAGGGGAACACCGGGGAGCTGTTTTTT. Translation gives CSVLGQGNTGELFF.

The chain recombines TRBV30 with TRBJ2-7; tentatively, D is TRBD2 (7 bases). Germline V gives CDR1 GTSNPN, CDR2 SVGIG (reference sequence). Trimming removed 2 bases at V and 13 bases at J, with 24 bases between. This CDR3 comprises 14 residues. CDR3 DNA sequence: TGTGCCTGGAGTCTCAATTGGGGGGGGCCAGGCCTCTACTTC. It yields the protein CAWSLNWGGPGLYF.

This chain connects TRBV28 to TRBJ2-1, with D perhaps matching TRBD2 (6 bases). There are 13 residues in the CDR3. V was shortened by 3 bases and J by 4 bases, with 7 bases between the two germline ends. Per germline, CDR1 MDHEN and CDR2 SYDVKM. CDR3 sequence (DNA): TGTGCCAGCAGTTTGACTAGTTACAATGAGCAGTTCTTC. This gives the protein CASSLTSYNEQFF.

V is TRBV14 and J is TRBJ1-1, with a tentative D call TRBD1 (5 bases). This CDR3 comprises 14 residues. The germline V gene has CDR1 SGHDN and CDR2 FVKESK. V was clipped by 2 bases and J by 6 bases, with 13 bases between them. The CDR3 here is CASSQWGVGPEAFF. The CDR3 DNA is TGTGCCAGCAGCCAATGGGGGGTTGGTCCTGAAGCTTTCTTT.